The 5 T cell receptor beta chains presented below share a single source sample, sequenced in a study of blood T cell repertoires in COVID-19. TCRdb's table, derived via immunoSEQ multiplex PCR, lists solely in-frame clones and lacks some. The table records 110,000 to 150,000 clones, roughly 78% of them present only once. Input material: PBMCs or T cells enriched from blood (not recorded which). Every receptor here comes from a woman aged 45-60 years who had recovered from COVID-19.

This clone showed up just a few times. The V gene is TRBV5-4, the J gene TRBJ2-7, with D possibly being TRBD1 (9 bases). The CDR3 loop spans 15 amino acids. Germline CDR1 is SGHNT and CDR2 is YYREEE (reference sequence). The ends were cut back, 5 bases at V and 4 bases at J, with 19 bases in the middle. CDR3 nucleotides: TGTGCCAGCAGGCCGGGGGGGACAGGGCCTTACGAGCAGTACTTC. Translated: CASRPGGTGPYEQYF.

This chain connects TRBV10-2 to TRBJ2-7; tentative D call: TRBD1 (8 bases). In germline, CDR1 is WSHSY, CDR2 SAAADI. V was cut by 8 bases and J by 1 base, with 15 bases left in between. The CDR3 covers 14 residues. The CDR3 DNA reads as TGCGCCAGCGGGGGGGGGACAGGTTCCTACGAGCAGTACTTC. This codes for CASGGGTGSYEQYF.

This chain joins TRBV3-1 (or the pseudogene TRBV3-2) and TRBJ2-1; 7 positions match TRBD2. The CDR3 totals 15 residues. The V segment lost 8 bases and the J segment 2 bases; nucleotides outside the gene matches: 9. Looked up from germline, CDR1 is LGHDT and CDR2 is YNNKEL (reference sequence). In nucleotides, the CDR3 is TGTGCCAGCGGCGGGCTGGCGGGGGCCTACAATGAGCAGTTCTTC. It encodes CASGGLAGAYNEQFF.

V is TRBV9 and J is TRBJ2-1; TRBD1 matches at 9 bases. The CDR3 sequence is 15 residues long. Germline V gene sequence: CDR1 SGDLS, CDR2 YYNGEE. V trimming: 0 bases; J trimming: 7 bases; junction bases outside the gene matches: 5. CDR3 in amino acids: CASSVGGTGKNEQFF. The CDR3 DNA sequence: TGTGCCAGCAGCGTAGGGGGGACAGGGAAGAATGAGCAGTTCTTC.

The chain has TRBV5-4 and TRBJ2-4, with D perhaps matching TRBD1 (5 bases). The germline gives CDR1 SGHNT, CDR2 YYREEE (reference sequence). V was pared by 6 bases and J by 3 bases, with 13 bases between. CDR3 size: 14 residues. The CDR3 coding sequence is TGTGCCAGCAACACCTGGGGCAGCAAAAACATTCAGTACTTC. This codes for CASNTWGSKNIQYF.